This T cell receptor beta chain is drawn from a study of blood T cell repertoires in COVID-19. The protocol was immunoSEQ multiplex PCR, while the TCRdb copy is restricted to in-frame clones and leaves out a portion. Of 200,000 to 250,000 clones listed, 85% are singletons. V lost 5 bases to trimming and J lost 4 bases; unmatched junction nucleotides: 4. Germline V gene data show CDR1 as SQVTM and CDR2 as ANQGSEA. CDR3 length: 14 residues. The source is a woman aged 65 to 85 with COVID-19, enrolled during active disease. The chain combines TRBV29-1 with TRBJ2-1; TRBD2 matches 11 bases. Sequencing was performed on peripheral blood. CDR3 DNA: TGCAGCGTTCCCCCTAGCGGGGGGTACAATGAGCAGTTCTTC. It is translated as CSVPPSGGYNEQFF.